A selection of T cell receptor beta chains follows, all from one sample in a study of cytomegalovirus exposure and HLA in healthy donors. This table comes from immunoSEQ multiplex PCR, and its TCRdb copy is limited to in-frame clones, with some not included. The table lists 100,000 to 150,000 clones, about 83% of them singletons. Sequences were obtained from PBMCs. Receptors were obtained from a woman in her thirties or forties in good health and CMV-seropositive. Both conserved end residues are trimmed from each CDR3.

J | V | CDR3
TRBJ2-1 | TRBV7-9 | ASSPRDSYNEQF
TRBJ2-7 | TRBV18 | ASSPGQGFEQY
TRBJ2-6 | TRBV2 | ASSRDRSGANVLT
TRBJ2-7 | TRBV7-2 | ASSLTGFSYEQY
TRBJ2-1 | TRBV28 | ASRPWTSGNDEQF
TRBJ1-5 | TRBV7-8 | ASSLGENQPQH
TRBJ2-2 | TRBV25-1 | ATAVTGELF
TRBJ1-1 | TRBV4-2 | ASSPRATGLSTEAF
TRBJ1-1 | TRBV6-5 | ASSFAGVFSEAF
TRBJ2-3 | TRBV2 | ASSPEGLYSSTDTQY
TRBJ2-2 | TRBV6-4 | ASSGAGTGELF
TRBJ2-1 | TRBV5-6 | ASGPLVVAGGSEQF
TRBJ1-1 | TRBV30 | AWRKDRVGAF
TRBJ1-5 | TRBV9 | ASTPGVGSNQPQH
TRBJ2-7 | TRBV11-1 | ASSLAGGSSSYEQY
TRBJ1-3 | TRBV11-3 | ASSLSGNSGNTIY
TRBJ1-4 | TRBV27 | ASSLGTGRVTNEKLF
TRBJ2-7 | TRBV5-1 | ASSLAAGGDYEQY
TRBJ1-4 | TRBV5-1 | ASSNSATNEKLF
TRBJ1-2 | TRBV19 | ASSSQGINYGYT
TRBJ1-4 | TRBV2 | ASKPGQVSGKLF
TRBJ1-1 | TRBV6-6 | ASSLTIEAF
TRBJ2-5 | TRBV27 | ASSITGKETQY
TRBJ2-2 | TRBV11-2 | ASSLPRQGNTRELF
TRBJ2-3 | TRBV9 | ASSADLGGPSTDTQY
TRBJ1-1 | TRBV13 | ASSLGLTSGTEAF
TRBJ1-1 | TRBV6-5 | ASSTGGFTEAF
TRBJ2-5 | TRBV15 | ATQKGLLQETQY
TRBJ1-1 | TRBV11-2 | ASSELQGFGAEAF
TRBJ1-1 | TRBV30 | ASNGRGNTEAF
TRBJ2-3 | TRBV9 | ASSVYGGGQGRTDTQY
TRBJ1-1 | TRBV5-1 | ASSMDDRGNTEAF
TRBJ2-7 | TRBV4-2 | ASSQVLVSHEQY
TRBJ2-7 | TRBV11-3 | ASSLIAGGAYEQY
TRBJ2-7 | TRBV28 | ASRSRGTVGSYEQY
TRBJ2-7 | TRBV28 | ASSLRTSFWEQY
TRBJ2-1 | TRBV19 | ASGSWTGGRISYNEQF
TRBJ2-7 | TRBV7-3 | ASSSPGQDYEQY
TRBJ2-7 | TRBV7-9 | SSSLGLADEQY
TRBJ1-1 | TRBV6-4 | ASSPGQENTEAF
TRBJ2-5 | TRBV6-1 | ASSEIIAGPQRETQY
TRBJ2-5 | TRBV7-7 | ASSSSSAETQY
TRBJ2-5 | TRBV18 | ASSLKETQY
TRBJ1-1 | TRBV19 | ASNRYRVMTEAF
TRBJ2-2 | TRBV4-1 | ASSPRLAGGTGELF
TRBJ2-3 | TRBV10-3 | AISDLAAESTDTQY
TRBJ2-2 | TRBV4-1 | ASSQDNSGANTGELF
TRBJ2-7 | TRBV7-9 | ASSLEQTYSYEQY
TRBJ2-7 | TRBV11-2 | ASSWGGGYEQY
TRBJ1-2 | TRBV30 | AWKTGQWKGYT
TRBJ2-2 | TRBV4-2 | ASSQASSLYSGSYPTNTGELF
TRBJ2-3 | TRBV19 | ASQLSGALEDTQY
TRBJ2-3 | TRBV4-1 | ASSQDSGSSTDTQY
TRBJ2-1 | TRBV6-5 | ASSGTSGSYNEQF
TRBJ1-2 | TRBV27 | ASSLVQGVNGYT
TRBJ1-1 | TRBV28 | ASSPSRGIMNTEAF
TRBJ2-7 | TRBV4-1 | ASSHGLAGGRLPEQY
TRBJ2-5 | TRBV28 | ASSFMTGAIQETQY
TRBJ1-4 | TRBV2 | ASSEMGAPNEKLF
TRBJ2-2 | TRBV7-2 | ASSLARVEELF